This note documents a single T cell receptor (beta chain) sequence. Germline trimming cut 4 bases from V and 9 bases from J; bases unmatched to any gene: 9. In germline, CDR1 is SNHLY, CDR2 FYNNEI. This CDR3 spans 14 amino acids. The sample is drawn from a study of blood T cell repertoires in COVID-19. Study-level information: There were acute and convalescent COVID-19 samples, and they came from the United States, Italy and Spain. PBMCs, B-cell-depleted T cells, or T cells were the source of the cDNA or gDNA that made up the material.

Seattle's cohort entered during active infection and was followed longitudinally. As processed by the authors: Estimation of nucleated cell counts relied on the amplification of reference gene primers. The data were produced by immunoSEQ multiplex PCR, yet TCRdb's version contains in-frame clones alone and is incomplete. V, J and clone size are taken as reported in that table, and D and trimming were inferred from the DNA itself. This sample has fewer than 200,000 clones, with approximately 85% found just once. The TCR sequence derives from a woman aged 55-70 years with COVID-19, enrolled during active disease. Material: peripheral blood. The chain is built from TRBV2 and TRBJ1-5; 7 bases match TRBD1. The CDR3 protein is CASSADRAGGPQHF. Written as DNA, the CDR3 is TGTGCCAGCAGTGCCGACAGGGCTGGGGGGCCCCAGCATTTT.